The present TCR beta chain was sequenced within a study of tumor T cells in aggressive B-cell lymphoma. Repertoires were generated with immunoSEQ multiplex PCR, while TCRdb's copy carries only in-frame clones and drops some. The sample has about 11,000 clones; 80% to 95% are singletons. In its sample, this clone was seen once. Losses at the gene ends were 4 bases for V and 5 bases for J; bases not matched to a gene: 2. Germline CDR1 reads MRHNA; CDR2 reads SNTAGT. This CDR3 has 13 amino acids. The chain combines TRBV6-4 with TRBJ1-2, with 9 bases that match TRBD1. This receptor was taken from an adult with diffuse large B cell lymphoma. Specimen: tumor tissue. The DNA of the CDR3 is TGTGCCAGCAGTGGAGGGACAGGGTATGGCTACACCTTC. Its translation is CASSGGTGYGYTF.